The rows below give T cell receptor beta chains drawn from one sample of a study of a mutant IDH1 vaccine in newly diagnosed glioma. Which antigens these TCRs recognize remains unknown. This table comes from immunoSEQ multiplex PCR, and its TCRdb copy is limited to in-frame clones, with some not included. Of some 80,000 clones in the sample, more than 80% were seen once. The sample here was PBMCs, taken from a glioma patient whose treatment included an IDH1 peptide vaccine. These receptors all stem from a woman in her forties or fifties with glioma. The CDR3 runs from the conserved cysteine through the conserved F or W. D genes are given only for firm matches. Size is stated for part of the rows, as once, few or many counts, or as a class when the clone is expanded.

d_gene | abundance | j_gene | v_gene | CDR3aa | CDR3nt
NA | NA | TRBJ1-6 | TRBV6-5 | CASSYGNSPLHF | TGTGCCAGCAGTTACGGGAATTCACCCCTCCACTTT
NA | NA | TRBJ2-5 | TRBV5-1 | CASSLGRGEETQYF | TGCGCCAGCAGCTTGGGCAGGGGAGAAGAGACCCAGTACTTC
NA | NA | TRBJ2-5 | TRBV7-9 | CASSFTSERAETQYF | TGTGCCAGCAGCTTTACTAGTGAAAGGGCAGAGACCCAGTACTTC
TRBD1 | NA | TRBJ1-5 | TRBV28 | CASSFNRGRQPQHF | TGTGCCAGCAGTTTCAACAGGGGTCGTCAGCCCCAGCATTTT
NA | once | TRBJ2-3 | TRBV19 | CASSMFGQPTDTQYF | TGTGCCAGTAGTATGTTCGGACAGCCCACAGATACGCAGTATTTT
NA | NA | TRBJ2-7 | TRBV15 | CATSRDRGLPGDEQYF | TGTGCCACCAGCAGAGATCGGGGCCTCCCCGGGGACGAGCAGTACTTC
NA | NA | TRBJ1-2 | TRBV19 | CASRPDGAVGYTF | TGTGCCAGTAGACCGGACGGGGCGGTAGGCTACACCTTC
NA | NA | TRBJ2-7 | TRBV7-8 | CASSLASPTGESHEQYF | TGTGCCAGCAGCTTAGCAAGCCCTACAGGCGAATCCCACGAGCAGTACTTC
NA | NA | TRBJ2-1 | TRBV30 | CAWSGGRGDYNEQFF | TGTGCCTGGAGTGGGGGCCGGGGTGATTACAATGAGCAGTTCTTC
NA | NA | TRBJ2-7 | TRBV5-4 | CASSFAGRSSYEQYF | TGTGCCAGCAGCTTCGCGGGACGGAGCTCCTACGAGCAGTACTTC
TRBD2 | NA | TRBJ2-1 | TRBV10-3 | CAISESRLAGAHNEQFF | TGTGCCATCAGTGAGTCCCGACTAGCGGGAGCGCACAATGAGCAGTTCTTC
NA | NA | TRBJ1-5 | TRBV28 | CASGSLQPQHF | TGTGCCAGCGGAAGCCTTCAGCCCCAGCATTTT
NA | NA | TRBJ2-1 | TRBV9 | CASSDRATSVNEQFF | TGTGCCAGCAGCGACCGGGCCACCTCCGTCAATGAGCAGTTCTTC
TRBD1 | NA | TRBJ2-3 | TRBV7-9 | CASSVVGLRTGYF | TGTGCCAGCAGCGTTGTCGGACTTAGGACAGGGTATTTT
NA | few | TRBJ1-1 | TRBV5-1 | CASSLAEGTNLGTEAFF | TGCGCCAGCAGCTTGGCCGAAGGGACAAATTTGGGCACTGAAGCTTTCTTT
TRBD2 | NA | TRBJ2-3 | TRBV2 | CASKKGLATDTQYF | TGTGCCAGCAAAAAGGGACTAGCGACAGATACGCAGTATTTT
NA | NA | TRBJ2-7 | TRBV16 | CASSQGQGRNYEQYF | TGTGCCAGCAGCCAGGGTCAGGGGCGCAACTACGAGCAGTACTTC
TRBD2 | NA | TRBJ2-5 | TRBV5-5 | CASSLVASGSQETQYF | TGTGCCAGCAGCTTGGTGGCTAGCGGGAGCCAAGAGACCCAGTACTTC